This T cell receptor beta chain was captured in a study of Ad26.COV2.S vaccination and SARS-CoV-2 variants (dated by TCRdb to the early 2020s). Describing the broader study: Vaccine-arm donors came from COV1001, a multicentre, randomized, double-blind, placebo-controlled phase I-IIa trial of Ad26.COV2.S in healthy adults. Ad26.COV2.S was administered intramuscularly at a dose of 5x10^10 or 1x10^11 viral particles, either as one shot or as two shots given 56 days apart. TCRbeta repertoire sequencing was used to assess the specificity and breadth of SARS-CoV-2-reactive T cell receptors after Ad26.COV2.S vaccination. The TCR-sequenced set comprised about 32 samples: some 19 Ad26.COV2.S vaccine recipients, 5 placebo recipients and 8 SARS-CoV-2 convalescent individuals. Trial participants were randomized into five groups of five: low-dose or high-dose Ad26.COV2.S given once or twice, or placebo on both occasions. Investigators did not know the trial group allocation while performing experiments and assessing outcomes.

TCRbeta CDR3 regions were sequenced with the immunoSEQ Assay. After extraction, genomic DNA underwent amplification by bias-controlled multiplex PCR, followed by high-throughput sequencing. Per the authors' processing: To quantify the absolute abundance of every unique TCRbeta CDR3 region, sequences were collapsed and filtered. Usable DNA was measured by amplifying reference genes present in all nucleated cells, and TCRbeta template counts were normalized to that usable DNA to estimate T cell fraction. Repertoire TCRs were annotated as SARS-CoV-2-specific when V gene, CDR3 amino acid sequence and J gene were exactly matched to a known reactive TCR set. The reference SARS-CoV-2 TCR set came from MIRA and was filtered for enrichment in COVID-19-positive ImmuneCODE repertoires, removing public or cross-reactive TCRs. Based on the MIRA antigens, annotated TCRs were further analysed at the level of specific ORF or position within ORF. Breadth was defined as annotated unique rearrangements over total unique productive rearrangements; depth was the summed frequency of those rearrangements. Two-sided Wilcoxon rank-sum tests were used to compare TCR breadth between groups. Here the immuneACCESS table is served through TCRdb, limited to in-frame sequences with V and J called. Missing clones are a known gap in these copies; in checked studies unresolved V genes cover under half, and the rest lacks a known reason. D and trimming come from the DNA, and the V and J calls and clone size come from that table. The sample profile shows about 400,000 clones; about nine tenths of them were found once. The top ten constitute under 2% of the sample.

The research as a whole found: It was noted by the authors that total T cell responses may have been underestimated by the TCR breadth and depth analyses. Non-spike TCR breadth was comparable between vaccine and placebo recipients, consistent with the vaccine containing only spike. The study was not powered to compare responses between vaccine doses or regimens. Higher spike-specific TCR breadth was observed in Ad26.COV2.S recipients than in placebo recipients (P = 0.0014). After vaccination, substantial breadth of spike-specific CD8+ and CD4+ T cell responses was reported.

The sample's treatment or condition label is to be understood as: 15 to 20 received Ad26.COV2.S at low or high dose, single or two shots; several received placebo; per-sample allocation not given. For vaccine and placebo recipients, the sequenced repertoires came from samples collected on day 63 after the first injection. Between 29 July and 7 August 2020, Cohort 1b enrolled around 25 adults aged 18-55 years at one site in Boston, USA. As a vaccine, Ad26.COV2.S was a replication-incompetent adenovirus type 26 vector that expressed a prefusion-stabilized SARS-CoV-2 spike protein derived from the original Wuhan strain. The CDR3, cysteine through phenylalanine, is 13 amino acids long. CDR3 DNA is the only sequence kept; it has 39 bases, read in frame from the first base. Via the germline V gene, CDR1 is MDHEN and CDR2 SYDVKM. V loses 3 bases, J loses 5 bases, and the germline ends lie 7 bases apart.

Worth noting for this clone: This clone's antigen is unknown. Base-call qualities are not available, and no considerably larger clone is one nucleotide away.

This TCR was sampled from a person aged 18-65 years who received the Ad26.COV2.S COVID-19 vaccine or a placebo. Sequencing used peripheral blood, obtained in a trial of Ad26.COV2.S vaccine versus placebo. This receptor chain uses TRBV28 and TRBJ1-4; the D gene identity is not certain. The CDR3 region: CASSLGGNEKLFF. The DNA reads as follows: TGTGCCAGCAGTTTGGGAGGGAATGAAAAACTGTTTTTT.